The 16 T cell receptor beta chains below come from one sample, sequenced in a study of T cell responses to AZD1222 COVID-19 vaccine. Here immunoSEQ multiplex PCR was the method, and the copy in TCRdb shows in-frame clones only, minus some. The sample lists about 83,000 clones, roughly nine tenths occurring once. The sample was peripheral blood, taken on day 0 of AZD1222 vaccination. These receptor sequences come from an adult in good health.

The J gene is TRBJ2-5, the V gene TRBV7-9; 14 bases are shared with TRBD2. The CDR3 has 16 amino acids. Germline V gene sequence: CDR1 SEHNR, CDR2 FQNEAQ (reference sequence). The junction had 7 bases not matched to a gene; V was cut back by 6 bases and J by 4 bases. For the CDR3, the DNA is TGTGCCAGCAGTTCGACTAGCGGGAGGGACCGAGAGACCCAGTACTTC. Its protein is CASSSTSGRDRETQYF.

The CDR3 region is CASSLALGDSYNEQFF. CDR3 sequence (DNA): TGTGCCAGCAGCTTAGCGCTGGGGGACTCCTACAATGAGCAGTTCTTC. The chain links TRBV7-2 to TRBJ2-1, with D perhaps being TRBD1 or TRBD2 (5 bases each). CDR3 length: 16 residues. V was trimmed by 0 bases and J by 0 bases, leaving 9 bases between them. Germline V gene data show CDR1 as SGHTA and CDR2 as FQGNSA. Full variable domain (rest looked up from reference TRBV7-2 and TRBJ2-1): GAGVSQSPSNKVTEKGKDVELRCDPISGHTALYWYRQSLGQGLEFLIYFQGNSAPDKSGLPSDRFSAERTGGSVSTLTIQRTQQEDSAVYLCASSLALGDSYNEQFFGPGTRLTVL.

J is TRBJ2-1 and V is TRBV7-9, with 7 bases matching TRBD2. V lost 6 bases to trimming and J lost 7 bases; unmatched junction nucleotides: 6. Germline V gives CDR1 SEHNR, CDR2 FQNEAQ (reference sequence). The CDR3 contains 13 residues. Here the CDR3 reads CASRAGLDNEQFF. The CDR3 DNA reads as TGTGCCAGCAGAGCGGGATTGGATAATGAGCAGTTCTTC. The full variable domain, completed using reference TRBV7-9 and TRBJ2-1, is DTGVSQNPRHKITKRGQNVTFRCDPISEHNRLYWYRQTLGQGPEFLTYFQNEAQLEKSRLLSDRFSAERPKGSFSTLEIQRTEQGDSAMYLCASRAGLDNEQFFGPGTRLTVL.

The rearrangement links TRBV5-1 to TRBJ2-4; D may be TRBD2 (6 bases). This CDR3 has 17 amino acids. Germline CDR1 reads SGHRS; CDR2 reads YFSETQ. The germline V and J ends were trimmed by 0 bases and 5 bases, with 18 bases remaining between them. CDR3 sequence reads: CASSLALLAGRENIQYF. The CDR3 nucleotides read TGCGCCAGCAGCTTGGCCCTGTTGGCGGGGAGAGAAAACATTCAGTACTTC.

The chain links TRBV7-2 to TRBJ2-1; maybe TRBD2 (6 bases). Between the trimmed V and J ends, which lost 4 bases and 10 bases, there was a span of 20 bases. The CDR3 runs 15 residues. Per germline, CDR1 SGHTA and CDR2 FQGNSA. CDR3 region: CASSYLVGAEGEQFF. Here the CDR3 DNA reads TGTGCCAGCAGCTACCTAGTAGGGGCGGAGGGGGAGCAGTTCTTC.

This chain joins TRBV13 and TRBJ2-2; possibly TRBD1 for D (8 bases). The CDR3 consists of 16 residues. CDR1 PRHDT and CDR2 FYEKMQ come from the germline V gene (reference sequence). Trimming pared 0 bases from V and 5 bases from J, leaving 13 bases between. The CDR3 DNA reads as TGTGCCAGCAGCTTAGGCAACAGGGGGGGAACCGGGGAGCTGTTTTTT. Encoded protein: CASSLGNRGGTGELFF.

A few counts support this clone. The chain recombines TRBV7-2 with TRBJ2-5; D call uncertain. V dropped 2 bases and J dropped 5 bases, with 9 bases sitting between them. Germline CDR1 and CDR2: SGHTA and FQGNSA. The CDR3 is 13 residues long. In DNA, the CDR3 is TGTGCCAGCAGCTTATCGACTTACGAGACCCAGTACTTC. The encoded protein is CASSLSTYETQYF.

V gene TRBV7-3 combines with J gene TRBJ2-3; the match to TRBD2 covers 11 bases. Germline assignment: CDR1 SGHTA and CDR2 FQGTGA. The CDR3 extends over 17 amino acids. V trimming: 2 bases; J trimming: 3 bases; junction bases outside the gene matches: 7. The CDR3 DNA reads as TGTGCCAGCAGCTTACAAGGGGGACTAGCGGAAACAGATACGCAGTATTTT. It codes for CASSLQGGLAETDTQYF.

The chain is built from TRBV10-1 and TRBJ2-7; D is ambiguous. Germline V gene data show CDR1 as WNHNN and CDR2 as SYGVQD (reference sequence). V lost 3 bases and J 9 bases, leaving 6 bases between the germline ends. The CDR3 is 10 amino acids. The CDR3: CASSDWGQYF. CDR3 coding DNA: TGCGCCAGCAGTGATTGGGGGCAGTACTTC.

This sequence joins TRBV15 and TRBJ1-6; D remains unclear. The CDR3 is 15 residues long. The germline V and J ends were trimmed by 0 bases and 9 bases, with 12 bases remaining between them. Germline CDR1 reads LNHNV; CDR2 reads YYDKDF (reference sequence). In DNA form, the CDR3 reads TGTGCCACCAGCAGAGATCTCGGCAGGTCTTCACCCCTCCACTTT. Translating it yields CATSRDLGRSSPLHF.

The chain carries TRBV4-1 and TRBJ2-7; 13 nucleotides agree with TRBD2. Germline CDR1 MGHRA, CDR2 YSYEKL. V was pared by 3 bases and J by 7 bases, with 3 bases of the junction left unmatched. The CDR3 totals 14 residues. CDR3 residues: CASSQVGLAGEQYF. The DNA for the CDR3 is TGCGCCAGCAGCCAGGTGGGACTAGCGGGGGAGCAGTACTTC.

The J gene is TRBJ2-2, the V gene TRBV7-9; D remains unclear. The V gene lost 2 bases and the J gene lost 6 bases, with 7 bases spanning the gap. Germline values: CDR1 SEHNR, CDR2 FQNEAQ (reference sequence). The length of the CDR3 is 13 residues. The CDR3 spells CASSLMSSGELFF. In DNA, the CDR3 is TGTGCCAGCAGCTTAATGTCCTCCGGGGAGCTGTTTTTT.

J is TRBJ2-7 and V is TRBV7-9, with TRBD1 identical over 10 bases. After removal of 2 bases from V and 4 bases from J, the junction contained 17 bases not matched to a gene. Germline V gene data show CDR1 as SEHNR and CDR2 as FQNEAQ (reference sequence). The CDR3 has 19 amino acids. CDR3 bases: TGTGCCAGCAGCTTAACCCCCGGATTACCGGGACAGGGGAGGTACGAGCAGTACTTC. Translating it yields CASSLTPGLPGQGRYEQYF. Full variable domain (remainder filled in from reference TRBV7-9 and TRBJ2-7): DTGVSQNPRHKITKRGQNVTFRCDPISEHNRLYWYRQTLGQGPEFLTYFQNEAQLEKSRLLSDRFSAERPKGSFSTLEIQRTEQGDSAMYLCASSLTPGLPGQGRYEQYFGPGTRLTVT.

The gene calls are TRBV30 and TRBJ1-3; D unclear. Germline V gives CDR1 GTSNPN, CDR2 SVGIG (reference sequence). The CDR3 length is 17 residues. Trimming left V 0 bases short and J 0 bases short, with 15 bases between. CDR3 residues: CAWSVAVPGISGNTIYF. In nucleotides, the CDR3 is TGTGCCTGGAGTGTGGCGGTTCCGGGAATCTCTGGAAACACCATATATTTT.

The rearrangement links TRBV6-6 to TRBJ2-1; 9 bases align to TRBD2. V dropped 5 bases and J dropped 1; count of bases not matched to a gene: 6. The germline gives CDR1 MNHNY, CDR2 SVGAGI (reference sequence). The CDR3 is made up of 16 amino acids. DNA for the CDR3: TGTGCCAGCAGTGCTCTAGCGGGACCGTCCTACAATGAGCAGTTCTTC. Amino acids: CASSALAGPSYNEQFF.

V and J are TRBV10-3 and TRBJ1-4; maybe TRBD1 (6 bases). Trimming removed 5 bases at V and 6 bases at J, with 13 bases between. In germline, CDR1 is ENHRY, CDR2 SYGVKD. The CDR3 extends over 14 amino acids. CDR3 sequence reads: CAISPGGGDEKLFF. CDR3 DNA: TGTGCCATCAGTCCCGGGGGCGGTGATGAAAAACTGTTTTTT.